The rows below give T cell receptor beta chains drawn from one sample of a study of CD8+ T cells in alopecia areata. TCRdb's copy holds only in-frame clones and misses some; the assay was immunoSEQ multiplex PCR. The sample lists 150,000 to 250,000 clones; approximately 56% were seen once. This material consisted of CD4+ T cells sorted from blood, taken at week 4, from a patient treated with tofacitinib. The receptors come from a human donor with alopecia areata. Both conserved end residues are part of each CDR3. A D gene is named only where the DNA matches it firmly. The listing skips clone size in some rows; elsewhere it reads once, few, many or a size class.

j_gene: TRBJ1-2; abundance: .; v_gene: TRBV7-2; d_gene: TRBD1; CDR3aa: CASSTDRGQGGYTF; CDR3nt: TGTGCCAGCAGCACGGACAGGGGGCAGGGTGGCTACACCTTC
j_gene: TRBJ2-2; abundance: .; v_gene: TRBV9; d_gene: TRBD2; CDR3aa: CASSVVPSGVNTGELFF; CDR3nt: TGTGCCAGCAGCGTAGTTCCTAGCGGGGTGAACACCGGGGAGCTGTTTTTT
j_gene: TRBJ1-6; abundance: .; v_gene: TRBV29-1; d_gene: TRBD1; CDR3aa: CSVGQGGDSPLHF; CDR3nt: TGCAGCGTTGGGCAGGGGGGTGATTCACCCCTCCACTTT
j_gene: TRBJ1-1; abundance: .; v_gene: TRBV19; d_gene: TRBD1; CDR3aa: CASIRTGRTEAFF; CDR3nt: TGTGCCAGTATTCGGACAGGGAGAACTGAAGCTTTCTTT
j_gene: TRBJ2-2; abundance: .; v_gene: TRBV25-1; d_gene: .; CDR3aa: CASSDLTVNTGELFF; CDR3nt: TGTGCCAGCAGTGATCTGACAGTGAACACCGGGGAGCTGTTTTTT
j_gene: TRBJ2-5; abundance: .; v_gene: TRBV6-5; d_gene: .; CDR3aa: CASRRTGQETQYF; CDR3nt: TGTGCCAGCAGACGGACGGGCCAAGAGACCCAGTACTTC
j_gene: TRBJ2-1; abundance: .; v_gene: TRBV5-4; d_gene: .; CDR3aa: CASSREWGFSSSYNEQFF; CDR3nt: TGTGCCAGCAGCCGCGAATGGGGGTTCTCGAGCTCCTACAATGAGCAGTTCTTC
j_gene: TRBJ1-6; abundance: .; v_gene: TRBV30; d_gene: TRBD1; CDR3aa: CAWSVRRQGDSPLHF; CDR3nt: TGTGCCTGGAGTGTACGAAGACAGGGGGATTCACCCCTCCACTTT
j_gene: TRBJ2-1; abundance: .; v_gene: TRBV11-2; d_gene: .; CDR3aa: CASSLAGPYNEQFF; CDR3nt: TGTGCCAGCAGCTTAGCCGGACCTTACAATGAGCAGTTCTTC
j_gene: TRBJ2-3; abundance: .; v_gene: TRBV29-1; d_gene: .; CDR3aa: CSVEAGGTDTQYF; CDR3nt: TGCAGCGTTGAAGCCGGGGGAACAGATACGCAGTATTTT
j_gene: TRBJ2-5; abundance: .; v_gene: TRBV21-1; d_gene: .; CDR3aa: CASSRGGRWETQYF; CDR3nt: TGTGCCAGCAGCAGGGGGGGCAGGTGGGAGACCCAGTACTTC
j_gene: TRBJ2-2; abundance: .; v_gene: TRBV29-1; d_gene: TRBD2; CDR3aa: CSVGGGGTGELFF; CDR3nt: TGCAGCGTTGGCGGGGGAGGTACCGGGGAGCTGTTTTTT
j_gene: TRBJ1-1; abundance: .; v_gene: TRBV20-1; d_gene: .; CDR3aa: CRCEGPRFAFF; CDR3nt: TGCAGATGTGAAGGACCCCGGTTTGCTTTCTTT
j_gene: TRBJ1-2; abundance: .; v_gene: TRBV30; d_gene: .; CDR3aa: CASDRGYGGYTF; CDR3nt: TGTGCCTCGGACAGAGGGTACGGTGGCTACACCTTC
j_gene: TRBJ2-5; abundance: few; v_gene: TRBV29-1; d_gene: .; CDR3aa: CSVVLPKIQETQYF; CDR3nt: TGCAGCGTTGTACTTCCTAAGATCCAAGAGACCCAGTACTTC
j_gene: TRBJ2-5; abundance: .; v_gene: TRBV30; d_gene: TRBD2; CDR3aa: CAWNLAGGPRETQYF; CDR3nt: TGTGCCTGGAATCTAGCGGGGGGGCCGCGAGAGACCCAGTACTTC
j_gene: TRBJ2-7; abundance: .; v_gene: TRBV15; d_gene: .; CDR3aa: CATSRAEGAGEQYF; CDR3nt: TGTGCCACCAGCAGGGCAGAAGGGGCTGGCGAGCAGTACTTC
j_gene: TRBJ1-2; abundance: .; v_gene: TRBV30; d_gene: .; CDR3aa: CAWAPLGALGYTF; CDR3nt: TGTGCCTGGGCACCCCTGGGGGCGCTTGGCTACACCTTC
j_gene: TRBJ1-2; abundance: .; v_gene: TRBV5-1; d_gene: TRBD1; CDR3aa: CASSPGQGKGIYGYTF; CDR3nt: TGCGCCAGCAGCCCGGGACAGGGGAAAGGGATCTATGGCTACACCTTC
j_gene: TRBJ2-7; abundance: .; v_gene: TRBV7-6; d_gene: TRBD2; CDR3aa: CASSLERGPSYEQYF; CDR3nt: TGTGCCAGCAGCTTAGAGCGGGGGCCGTCCTACGAGCAGTACTTC
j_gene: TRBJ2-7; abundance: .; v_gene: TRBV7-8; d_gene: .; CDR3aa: CASSLVYEQYF; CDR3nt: TGTGCCAGCAGCTTAGTCTACGAGCAGTACTTC
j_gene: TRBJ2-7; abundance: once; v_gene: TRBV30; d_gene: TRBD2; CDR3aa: CAWSVGRGALSYEQYF; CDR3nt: TGTGCCTGGAGTGTGGGGCGGGGGGCCCTCTCCTACGAGCAGTACTTC
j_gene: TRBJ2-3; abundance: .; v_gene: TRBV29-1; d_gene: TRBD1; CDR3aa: CSQTGTGGTDTQYF; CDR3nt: TGCAGCCAGACCGGGACAGGGGGGACAGATACGCAGTATTTT
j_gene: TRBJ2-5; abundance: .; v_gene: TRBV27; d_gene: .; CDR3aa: CASSFRGGGQETQYF; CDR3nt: TGTGCCAGCAGTTTCAGGGGAGGGGGCCAAGAGACCCAGTACTTC
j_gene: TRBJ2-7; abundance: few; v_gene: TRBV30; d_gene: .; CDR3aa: CAWSRGGYEQYF; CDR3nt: TGTGCCTGGAGTCGAGGGGGGTACGAGCAGTACTTC
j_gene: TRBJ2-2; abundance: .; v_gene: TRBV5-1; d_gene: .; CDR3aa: CASSSTSFAGELFF; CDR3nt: TGCGCCAGCAGTTCTACGTCCTTTGCCGGGGAGCTGTTTTTT
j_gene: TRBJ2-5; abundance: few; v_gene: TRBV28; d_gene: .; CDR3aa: CASSLSAGASTKTQYF; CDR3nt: TGTGCCAGCAGTTTATCGGCAGGAGCTTCGACGAAGACCCAGTACTTC